A selection of T cell receptor beta chains follows, all from one sample in a study of cytomegalovirus exposure and HLA in healthy donors. Clones were sequenced by immunoSEQ multiplex PCR, and TCRdb holds only the in-frame ones, with some missing. This table holds 200,000 or so clones, about 83% found once. Sequencing input: PBMCs. These receptors were obtained from a woman in her thirties in good health and CMV-seropositive. Each CDR3 is given without its conserved first and last residue. A row's size may be missing; if present it is once, few, many or a size class.

CDR3	V	J	size
ASSYSRRGARGYT	TRBV6-5	TRBJ1-2	NA
ATGTDSSSGNTIY	TRBV5-1	TRBJ1-3	NA
ASSWGRTSSYEQY	TRBV5-1	TRBJ2-7	NA
ASSSRNTGELF	TRBV27	TRBJ2-2	NA
ASSDFGQPQH	TRBV11-2	TRBJ1-5	once
ASTPGQATEAF	TRBV6-5	TRBJ1-1	NA
ASSEKFERGPAEAF	TRBV10-2	TRBJ1-1	few
ASSFVDRASYEQY	TRBV11-2	TRBJ2-7	NA
ASHQTGDSYEQY	TRBV28	TRBJ2-7	NA
ASSSNKAGSNTEAF	TRBV7-3	TRBJ1-1	NA
ASSPDSLGYT	TRBV6-5	TRBJ1-2	NA
ASRRLSDSSYEQY	TRBV6-5	TRBJ2-7	NA
ASSLGRTGSNSPLH	TRBV5-1	TRBJ1-6	few
ASSFQGISVNTEAF	TRBV11-2	TRBJ1-1	NA
ASSLFSLRGGNTIY	TRBV28	TRBJ1-3	NA
ASSVGTGDYEQY	TRBV9	TRBJ2-7	NA
ASSFEGQPYGYT	TRBV5-1	TRBJ1-2	NA
ASSVRGGLTDTQY	TRBV5-4	TRBJ2-3	NA
ASSPQERESSYNEQF	TRBV27	TRBJ2-1	NA
ATSRDTDSKREVHGELF	TRBV15	TRBJ2-2	once
ASSSHRDFSYNEQF	TRBV7-8	TRBJ2-1	NA
ASGRNRGGEKLF	TRBV6-1	TRBJ1-4	NA
ASSLGQDSYEQY	TRBV7-8	TRBJ2-7	NA
ASSPGTSGMVDTQY	TRBV7-2	TRBJ2-3	NA
ASSYSTSGAYEQY	TRBV6-6	TRBJ2-7	NA
ASTPVQALRYGYT	TRBV28	TRBJ1-2	NA
ASRDDRDEY	TRBV2	TRBJ2-5	NA
ASSPLAGLNEQF	TRBV13	TRBJ2-1	once
ASSAARGLREQY	TRBV28	TRBJ2-7	NA
ASSLGAGGNYNEQF	TRBV5-4	TRBJ2-1	once
ASSFRRMNTEAF	TRBV27	TRBJ1-1	NA
ASNGGSHEQY	TRBV19	TRBJ2-7	few